Below are 5 T cell receptor beta chains sequenced from a single sample in a study of blood T cell repertoires in COVID-19. The method was immunoSEQ multiplex PCR; TCRdb's version includes in-frame clones alone and lacks a portion of them. The table records over 120,000 clones, 88% of them present only once. The sequenced material came from peripheral blood. Every receptor here comes from a man between 65 and 85 years old with acute or convalescent COVID-19.

This chain links TRBV12-5 with TRBJ2-3, with 16 bases identical to TRBD2. The germline V gene encodes CDR1 LGHNT and CDR2 FRNRAP. The CDR3 extends over 18 amino acids. The trim removed 5 bases at V and 1 base at J, leaving 6 bases unmatched. CDR3 in DNA: TGTGCTAGTGGTCCCGGGACTAGCGGGGGGGCGGGCACAGATACGCAGTATTTT. Translated: CASGPGTSGGAGTDTQYF.

This chain joins TRBV25-1 and TRBJ1-1; 9 positions agree with TRBD1. The V and J ends lost 3 bases and 6 bases, in that order; junction bases with no gene match: 5. The CDR3 runs to 14 residues. Germline loops: CDR1 MGHDK, CDR2 SYGVNS. Here the CDR3 reads CASSDFRQGAEAFF. CDR3 DNA: TGTGCCAGCAGTGACTTTAGACAGGGGGCTGAAGCTTTCTTT.

This chain uses TRBV12-3 or TRBV12-4 with TRBJ1-1; D is unclear. Trimming removed 6 bases at V and 5 bases at J, with 7 bases between. CDR3 size: 11 residues. The CDR3 bases are TGTGCCAGCAGCTCCGAGACTGAAGCTTTCTTT. Translated: CASSSETEAFF.

The V and J genes are TRBV4-1 and TRBJ2-2; TRBD2 agrees at 14 bases. CDR1 and CDR2 from the germline V gene are MGHRA and YSYEKL. The CDR3 covers 19 residues. V trimming: 4 bases; J trimming: 4 bases; junction bases outside the gene matches: 11. For the CDR3, the DNA is TGCGCCAGCAGCCTCCGACTAGCGGGGGGGCCGGGGGGCACCGGGGAGCTGTTTTTT. Amino acids: CASSLRLAGGPGGTGELFF.

The chain couples TRBV5-1 to TRBJ2-2; 7 bases are shared with TRBD1. The trim removed 4 bases at V and 7 bases at J, leaving 7 bases unmatched. The CDR3 consists of 14 residues. CDR1 SGHRS and CDR2 YFSETQ come from the germline V gene. The CDR3 region is CASSGTGVDGELFF. CDR3 bases: TGCGCCAGCAGCGGAACAGGGGTGGACGGGGAGCTGTTTTTT.